Shown below are 21 T cell receptor beta chains from a single sample sequenced in a study of shared clonotypes between healthy human individuals. TCRdb keeps only in-frame clones here, not all; method: immunoSEQ multiplex PCR. The sample consists of more than 2,000,000 clones, about 92% of them appearing once. The sample taken for sequencing was naive CD4+ T cells sorted from blood. Subset of the sample: CD45RA+ positively selected. These receptors all come from a man between 18 and 35 years old in good health.

This rearrangement joins TRBV2 to TRBJ1-6; tentatively, D is TRBD1 (6 bases). V gave up 10 bases and J gave up 5 bases, with 12 bases separating them. The CDR3 spans 13 residues. The germline V gene has CDR1 SNHLY and CDR2 FYNNEI. Written as DNA, the CDR3 is TGTGCCATAAGGACAGTGGATAATTCACCCCTCCACTTT. It specifies CAIRTVDNSPLHF.

The chain joins TRBV19 to TRBJ1-5; D unclear. Between the trimmed V and J ends, which lost 4 bases and 5 bases, there was a span of 9 bases. This CDR3 is 13 amino acids long. Looked up from germline, CDR1 is LNHDA and CDR2 is SQIVND (reference sequence). The CDR3 nucleotides read TGTGCCAGTAGTAGGGCGGATGATCAGCCCCAGCATTTT. Its protein product is CASSRADDQPQHF.

The chain joins TRBV4-3 to TRBJ2-2; a possible D gene is TRBD1 (5 bases). The CDR3 spans 16 residues. Germline CDR1 LGHNA, CDR2 YSLEER. V gave up 0 bases and J gave up 7 bases, with 15 bases separating them. CDR3 sequence reads: CASSQDPTVSGGELFF. CDR3 nucleotide sequence: TGCGCCAGCAGCCAAGATCCGACAGTCTCTGGCGGGGAGCTGTTTTTT.

Points on this clone: One junction end disagrees with the germline gene, perhaps due to a read error. The rearrangement uses TRBV7-7 and TRBJ2-5, with 10 positions matching TRBD2. The length of the CDR3 is 15 residues. CDR1 and CDR2 (germline): SSHAT, FNYEAQ (reference sequence). This CDR3 is CASSLGSGRRETQYF. The CDR3 DNA sequence: TGTGCTAGCAGCTTAGGTAGCGGGAGGCGAGAGACCCAGTACTTC.

The rearrangement joins TRBV11-3 to TRBJ1-1; 12 bases fit TRBD1. This CDR3 contains 16 residues. Germline CDR1 is SGHNT and CDR2 is YENEEA. Unmatched junction bases numbered 4, after V lost 5 bases and J lost 0 bases. As DNA, the CDR3 is TGTGCCAGCAGCCCCGGGACAGGGGGCTTGAACACTGAAGCTTTCTTT. Translating gives CASSPGTGGLNTEAFF.

This clone was seen just once. The chain links TRBV9 to TRBJ2-7; possible D gene TRBD2, 6 bases. Germline-derived CDR1 and CDR2 are SGDLS and YYNGEE. Deletions cut 3 bases from V and 3 bases from J, with 10 bases between. This CDR3 is built from 13 residues. The CDR3 loop is CASSGLEGYEQYF. Here the CDR3 DNA reads TGTGCCAGCAGCGGACTAGAGGGCTACGAGCAGTACTTC.

The chain joins TRBV28 to TRBJ2-7, with 9 bases lining up with TRBD2. Germline CDR1 and CDR2: MDHEN and SYDVKM. Trimming cost V 4 bases and J 11 bases; bases outside gene matches: 9. The CDR3 contains 13 residues. The CDR3: CASSSGLAWLEYF. The CDR3 DNA reads as TGTGCCAGCAGTTCGGGACTAGCTTGGTTGGAGTACTTC.

The J gene is TRBJ2-1, the V gene TRBV6-1; tentative D call: TRBD1 (5 bases). Germline V gene lookup returns CDR1 MNHNS and CDR2 SASEGT. This CDR3 contains 15 residues. The ends were cut back, 2 bases at V and 0 bases at J, with 8 bases in the middle. The CDR3 loop reads CASSESRVSYNEQFF. Written as DNA, the CDR3 is TGTGCCAGCAGTGAAAGCAGGGTCTCCTACAATGAGCAGTTCTTC.

The DNA of the CDR3 is TGTGCCAGTAGTATAGAGGGGCGGTTGGACAATGAGCAGTTCTTC. Protein sequence: CASSIEGRLDNEQFF. The chain has TRBV19 and TRBJ2-1; TRBD1 is a possible D gene (5 bases). The CDR3 consists of 15 residues. Deletions cut 0 bases from V and 5 bases from J, with 11 bases between. Germline lookup yields CDR1 LNHDA and CDR2 SQIVND (reference sequence).

A remark on this clone: This may be a read error, as it is one base from a much larger clone. This specimen includes other DNA sequences encoding the same CDR3. This chain links TRBV7-9 with TRBJ1-1; D gene uncertain. Germline CDR1 SEHNR, CDR2 FQNEAQ (reference sequence). The CDR3 spans 13 residues. Deletions cut 1 base from V and 1 base from J, with 4 bases between. In nucleotides, the CDR3 is TGTGCCAGCAGCTTAGACGAGAACACTGAAGCTTTCTTT. Its protein product is CASSLDENTEAFF. The whole variable domain, remainder taken from reference TRBV7-9 and TRBJ1-1, is DTGVSQNPRHKITKRGQNVTFRCDPISEHNRLYWYRQTLGQGPEFLTYFQNEAQLEKSRLLSDRFSAERPKGSFSTLEIQRTEQGDSAMYLCASSLDENTEAFFGQGTRLTVV.

The CDR3 reads CATSAGYEQYF. CDR3 DNA: TGTGCCACCAGTGCAGGCTACGAGCAGTACTTC. The chain links TRBV15 to TRBJ2-7; no reliable D call. CDR3 length equals 11 residues. Germline V gene sequence: CDR1 LNHNV, CDR2 YYDKDF (reference sequence). V dropped 6 bases and J dropped 3 bases, with 6 bases sitting between them.

The gene calls are TRBV5-4 and TRBJ2-7, with 10 bases identical to TRBD1. The CDR3 has 14 amino acids. J was trimmed by 6 bases and V by 5 bases; bases with no gene match: 8. From germline, CDR1 is SGHNT and CDR2 YYREEE (reference sequence). CDR3 sequence reads: CASRRDRGSVEQYF. CDR3 in DNA: TGTGCCAGCAGACGGGACAGGGGATCTGTCGAGCAGTACTTC.

The J gene is TRBJ1-1, the V gene TRBV19; D may be TRBD1 (5 bases). CDR3 length: 11 residues. Germline-derived CDR1 and CDR2 are LNHDA and SQIVND (reference sequence). The germline V and J ends were trimmed by 8 bases and 3 bases, with 7 bases remaining between them. The CDR3 loop reads CASGGYTEAFF. CDR3 nucleotide sequence: TGTGCCAGTGGGGGGTACACTGAAGCTTTCTTT.

This clone was seen only a few times. The rearrangement uses TRBV5-1 and TRBJ1-6; TRBD1 aligns across 7 bases. There are 13 residues in the CDR3. V lost 7 bases to trimming and J lost 7 bases; unmatched junction nucleotides: 5. Germline V gene sequence: CDR1 SGHRS, CDR2 YFSETQ. DNA of the CDR3: TGCGCCAGCGCCGACAGGGAGAATTCACCCCTCCACTTT. Its protein product is CASADRENSPLHF. The variable domain in full, with the rest retrieved from reference TRBV5-1 and TRBJ1-6, is KAGVTQTPRYLIKTRGQQVTLSCSPISGHRSVSWYQQTPGQGLQFLFEYFSETQRNKGNFPGRFSGRQFSNSRSEMNVSTLELGDSALYLCASADRENSPLHFGNGTRLTVT.

With regard to this clone: The same CDR3 arises from other DNA sequences in this sample as well. V usage is TRBV2 and J usage is TRBJ2-7; D remains ambiguous. The CDR3 extends over 12 amino acids. Germline loops: CDR1 SNHLY, CDR2 FYNNEI. Between the trimmed V and J ends, which lost 6 bases and 1 base, there was a span of 7 bases. The CDR3 DNA sequence: TGTGCCAGCAGGGCCCTTTCCTACGAGCAGTACTTC. Amino acids: CASRALSYEQYF.

Worth noting for this clone: The same CDR3 also results from other DNA sequences found in this sample. The gene calls are TRBV28 and TRBJ2-5; 9 nucleotides align to TRBD1. After removal of 6 bases from V and 5 bases from J, the junction contained 4 bases not matched to a gene. This CDR3 has 13 residues. CDR1 and CDR2 (germline): MDHEN, SYDVKM. For the CDR3, the DNA is TGTGCCAGCAGGGACAGGGGCCGGGAGACCCAGTACTTC. Translation: CASRDRGRETQYF. Drawing the rest from reference TRBV28 and TRBJ2-5, the complete variable domain is DVKVTQSSRYLVKRTGEKVFLECVQDMDHENMFWYRQDPGLGLRLIYFSYDVKMKEKGDIPEGYSVSREKKERFSLILESASTNQTSMYLCASRDRGRETQYFGPGTRLLVL.

This chain uses TRBV11-3 with TRBJ2-1; 8 bases map to TRBD2. The trim removed 5 bases at V and 5 bases at J, leaving 8 bases unmatched. Per the germline V gene, CDR1 is SGHNT and CDR2 is YENEEA. The CDR3 has 15 residues. The CDR3 nucleotides are TGTGCCAGCAGCCTAAGCGGGAGACGGCACAATGAGCAGTTCTTC. Protein product: CASSLSGRRHNEQFF.

This sequence joins TRBV28 and TRBJ2-5, with D unclear. CDR1 and CDR2 (germline): MDHEN, SYDVKM. This CDR3 has 14 residues. Trimming left V 4 bases short and J 1 base short, with 10 bases between. The CDR3 is CASSSTQFQETQYF. The CDR3 DNA reads as TGTGCCAGCAGTTCAACACAATTCCAAGAGACCCAGTACTTC. The full variable domain, rest sourced from reference TRBV28 and TRBJ2-5, is DVKVTQSSRYLVKRTGEKVFLECVQDMDHENMFWYRQDPGLGLRLIYFSYDVKMKEKGDIPEGYSVSREKKERFSLILESASTNQTSMYLCASSSTQFQETQYFGPGTRLLVL.

The chain employs TRBV7-6 and TRBJ2-2; tentative D call: TRBD2 (5 bases). Germline assignment: CDR1 SGHVS and CDR2 FNYEAQ. The CDR3 has 14 amino acids. Trimming pared 4 bases from V and 4 bases from J, leaving 10 bases between. In DNA form, the CDR3 reads TGTGCCAGCAGCTCCGGACTGATCACCGGGGAGCTGTTTTTT. It codes for CASSSGLITGELFF.

The gene calls are TRBV7-2 and TRBJ2-4; D might be TRBD2 (7 bases). The ends were cut back, 5 bases at V and 7 bases at J, with 27 bases in the middle. The germline gives CDR1 SGHTA, CDR2 FQGNSA. The CDR3 consists of 18 residues. The CDR3 sequence is CASSRSRGGALVDNIQYF. The CDR3 coding sequence is TGTGCCAGCAGCCGTTCAAGGGGGGGCGCATTGGTAGATAACATTCAGTACTTC.

This clone has just one count. This chain uses TRBV7-8 with TRBJ2-6; D is uncertain. CDR3 length: 18 residues. The germline CDR1 and CDR2 sequences are SGHVS and FQNEAQ. Trimming removed 1 base at V and 4 bases at J, with 17 bases between. Here the CDR3 DNA reads TGTGCCAGCAGCTTAGGGTCTAGTGGCGTCGGCGGGGCCAACGTCCTGACTTTC. Protein: CASSLGSSGVGGANVLTF. The full variable domain, in which reference TRBV7-8 and TRBJ2-6 provide the parts outside the CDR3, is GAGVSQSPRYKVAKRGQDVALRCDPISGHVSLFWYQQALGQGPEFLTYFQNEAQLDKSGLPSDRFFAERPEGSVSTLKIQRTQQEDSAVYLCASSLGSSGVGGANVLTFGAGSRLTVL.